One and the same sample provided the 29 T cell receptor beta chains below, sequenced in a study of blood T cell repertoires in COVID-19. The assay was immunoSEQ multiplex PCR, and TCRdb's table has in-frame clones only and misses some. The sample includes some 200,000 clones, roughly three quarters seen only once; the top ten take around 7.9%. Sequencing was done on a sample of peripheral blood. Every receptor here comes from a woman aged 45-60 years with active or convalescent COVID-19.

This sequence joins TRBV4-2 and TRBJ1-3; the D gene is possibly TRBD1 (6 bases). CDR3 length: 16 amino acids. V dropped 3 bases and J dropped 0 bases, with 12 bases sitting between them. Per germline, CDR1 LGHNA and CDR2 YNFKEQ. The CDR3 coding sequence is TGTGCCAGCAGCCAGAGACAGGCCATCTCTGGAAACACCATATATTTT. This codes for CASSQRQAISGNTIYF.

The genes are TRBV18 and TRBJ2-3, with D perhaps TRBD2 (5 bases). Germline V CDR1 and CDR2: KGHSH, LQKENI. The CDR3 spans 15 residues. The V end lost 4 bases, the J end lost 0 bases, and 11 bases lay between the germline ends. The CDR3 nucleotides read TGTGCCAGCTCACGGGATCTAGCTAGCACAGATACGCAGTATTTT. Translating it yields CASSRDLASTDTQYF.

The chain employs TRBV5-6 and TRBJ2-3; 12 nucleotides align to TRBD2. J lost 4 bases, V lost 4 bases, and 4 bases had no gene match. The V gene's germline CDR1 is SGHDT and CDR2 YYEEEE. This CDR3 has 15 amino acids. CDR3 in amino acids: CASSTSGGSADTQYF. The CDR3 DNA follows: TGTGCCAGCAGCACTAGCGGGGGGAGCGCAGATACGCAGTATTTT.

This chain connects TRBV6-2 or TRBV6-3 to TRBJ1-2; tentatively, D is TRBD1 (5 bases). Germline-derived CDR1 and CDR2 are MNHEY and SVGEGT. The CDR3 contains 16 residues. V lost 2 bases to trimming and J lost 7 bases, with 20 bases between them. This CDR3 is CASSYATVDTEAGYTF. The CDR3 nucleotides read TGTGCCAGCAGTTACGCCACGGTGGACACGGAAGCTGGCTACACCTTC.

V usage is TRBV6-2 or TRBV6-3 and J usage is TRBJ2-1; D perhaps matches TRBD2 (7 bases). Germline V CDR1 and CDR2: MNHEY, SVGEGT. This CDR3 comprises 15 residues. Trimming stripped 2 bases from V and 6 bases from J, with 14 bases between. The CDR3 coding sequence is TGTGCCAGCAGTTACGGACTAGGGGGTACCAATGAGCAGTTCTTC. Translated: CASSYGLGGTNEQFF.

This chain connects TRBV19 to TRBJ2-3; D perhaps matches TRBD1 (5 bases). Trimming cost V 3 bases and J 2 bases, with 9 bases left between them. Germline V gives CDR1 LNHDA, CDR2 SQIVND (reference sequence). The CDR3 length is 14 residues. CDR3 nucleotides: TGTGCCAGTAGTATCAGGGCTACCACAGATACGCAGTATTTT. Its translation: CASSIRATTDTQYF.

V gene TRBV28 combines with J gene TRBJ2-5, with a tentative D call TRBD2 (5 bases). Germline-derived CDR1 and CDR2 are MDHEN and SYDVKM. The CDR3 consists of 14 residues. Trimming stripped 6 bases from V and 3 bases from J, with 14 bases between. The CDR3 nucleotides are TGTGCCAGCAGCATCCCCAGGAGGAAAGAGACCCAGTACTTC. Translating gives CASSIPRRKETQYF.

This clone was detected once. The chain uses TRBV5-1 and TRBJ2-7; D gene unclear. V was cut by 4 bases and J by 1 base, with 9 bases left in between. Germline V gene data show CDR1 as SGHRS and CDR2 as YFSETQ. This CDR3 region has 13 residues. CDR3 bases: TGCGCCAGCAGCATAGACATTTCCTACGAGCAGTACTTC. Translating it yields CASSIDISYEQYF.

CDR3 sequence: CASSPQIKYNEQFF. The CDR3 region has the DNA TGCGCCAGCAGCCCCCAGATAAAATACAATGAGCAGTTCTTC. This rearrangement joins TRBV4-3 to TRBJ2-1; unclear D gene. Per germline, CDR1 LGHNA and CDR2 YSLEER. The CDR3 runs 14 residues. The germline V and J ends were trimmed by 4 bases and 4 bases, with 11 bases remaining between them.

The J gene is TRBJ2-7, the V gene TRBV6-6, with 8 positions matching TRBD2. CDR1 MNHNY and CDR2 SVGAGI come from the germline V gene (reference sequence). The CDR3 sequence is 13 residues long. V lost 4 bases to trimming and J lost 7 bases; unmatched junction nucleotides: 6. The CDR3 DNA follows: TGTGCCAGCAGTTCGGGACTAGAAGTGGAGCAGTACTTC. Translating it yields CASSSGLEVEQYF.

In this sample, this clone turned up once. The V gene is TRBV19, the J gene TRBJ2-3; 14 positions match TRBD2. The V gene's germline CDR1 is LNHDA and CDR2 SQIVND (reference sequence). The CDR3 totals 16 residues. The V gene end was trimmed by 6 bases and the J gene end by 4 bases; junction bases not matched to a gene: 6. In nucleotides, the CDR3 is TGTGCCAGTAGCAACGGACTAGCGGGGGGAGCAGATACGCAGTATTTT. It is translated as CASSNGLAGGADTQYF.

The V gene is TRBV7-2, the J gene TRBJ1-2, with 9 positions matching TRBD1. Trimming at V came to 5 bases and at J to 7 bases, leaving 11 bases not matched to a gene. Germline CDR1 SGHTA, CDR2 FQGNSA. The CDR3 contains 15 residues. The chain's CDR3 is CASSPNGDRVAGYTF. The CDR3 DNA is TGTGCCAGCAGCCCCAACGGGGACAGGGTGGCTGGCTACACCTTC.

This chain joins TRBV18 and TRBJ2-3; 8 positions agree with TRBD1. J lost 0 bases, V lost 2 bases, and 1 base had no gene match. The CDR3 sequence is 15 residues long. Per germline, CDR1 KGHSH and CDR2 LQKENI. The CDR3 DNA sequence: TGTGCCAGCTCACCAAGGACAGGGAGCACAGATACGCAGTATTTT. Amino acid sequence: CASSPRTGSTDTQYF.

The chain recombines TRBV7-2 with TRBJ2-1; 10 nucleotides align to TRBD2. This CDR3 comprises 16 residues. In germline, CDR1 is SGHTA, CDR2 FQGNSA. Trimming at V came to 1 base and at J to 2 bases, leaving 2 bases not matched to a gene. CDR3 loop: CASSLGLAGAYNEQFF. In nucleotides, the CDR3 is TGTGCCAGCAGCTTAGGGCTAGCGGGGGCCTACAATGAGCAGTTCTTC.

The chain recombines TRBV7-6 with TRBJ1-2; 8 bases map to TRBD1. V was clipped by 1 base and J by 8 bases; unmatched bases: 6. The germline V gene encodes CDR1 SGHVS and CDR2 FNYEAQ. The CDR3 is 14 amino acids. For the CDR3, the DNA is TGTGCCAGCAGCTTAGGGACAGGGATGGGCGGCTACACCTTC. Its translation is CASSLGTGMGGYTF.

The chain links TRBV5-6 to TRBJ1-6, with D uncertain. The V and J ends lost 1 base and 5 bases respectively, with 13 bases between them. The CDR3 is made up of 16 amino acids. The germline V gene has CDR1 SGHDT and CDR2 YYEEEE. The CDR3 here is CASSLLLGGNNSPLHF. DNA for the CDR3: TGTGCCAGCAGCTTGCTCTTGGGAGGCAATAATTCACCCCTCCACTTT. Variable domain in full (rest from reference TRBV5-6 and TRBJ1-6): DAGVTQSPTHLIKTRGQQVTLRCSPKSGHDTVSWYQQALGQGPQFIFQYYEEEERQRGNFPDRFSGHQFPNYSSELNVNALLLGDSALYLCASSLLLGGNNSPLHFGNGTRLTVT.

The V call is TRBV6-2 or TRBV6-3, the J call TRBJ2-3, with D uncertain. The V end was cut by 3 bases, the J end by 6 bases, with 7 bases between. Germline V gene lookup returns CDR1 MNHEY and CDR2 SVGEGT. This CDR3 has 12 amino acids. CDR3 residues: CASSYTRDTQYF. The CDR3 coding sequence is TGTGCCAGCAGTTATACCAGGGATACGCAGTATTTT.

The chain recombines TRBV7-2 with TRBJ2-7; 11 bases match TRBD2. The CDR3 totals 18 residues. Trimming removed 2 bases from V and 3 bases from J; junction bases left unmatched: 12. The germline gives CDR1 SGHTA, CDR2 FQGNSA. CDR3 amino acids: CASSLRTSGSWEGYEQYF. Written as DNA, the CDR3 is TGTGCCAGCAGCTTAAGAACTAGCGGGAGCTGGGAGGGCTACGAGCAGTACTTC.

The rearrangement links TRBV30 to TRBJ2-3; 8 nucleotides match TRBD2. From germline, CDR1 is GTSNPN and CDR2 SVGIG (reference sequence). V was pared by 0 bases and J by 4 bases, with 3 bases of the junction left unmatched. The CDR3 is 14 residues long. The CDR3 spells CAWSVRLASDTQYF. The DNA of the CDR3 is TGTGCCTGGAGTGTAAGACTAGCGTCAGATACGCAGTATTTT.

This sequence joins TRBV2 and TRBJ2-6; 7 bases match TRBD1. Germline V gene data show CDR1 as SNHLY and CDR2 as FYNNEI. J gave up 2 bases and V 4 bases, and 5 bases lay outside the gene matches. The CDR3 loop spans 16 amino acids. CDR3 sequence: CASSGNRGTGANVLTF. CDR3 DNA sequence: TGTGCCAGCAGTGGGAACAGGGGCACTGGGGCCAACGTCCTGACTTTC.

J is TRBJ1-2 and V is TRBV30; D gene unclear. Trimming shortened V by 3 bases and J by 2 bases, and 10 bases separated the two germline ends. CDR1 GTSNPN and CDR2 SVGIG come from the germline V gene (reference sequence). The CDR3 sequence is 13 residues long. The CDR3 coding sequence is TGTGCCTGGAGGCAGAATCACAACTATGGCTACACCTTC. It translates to CAWRQNHNYGYTF. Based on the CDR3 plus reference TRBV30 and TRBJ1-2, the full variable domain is SQTIHQWPATLVQPVGSPLSLECTVEGTSNPNLYWYRQAAGRGLQLLFYSVGIGQISSEVPQNLSASRPQDRQFILSSKKLLLSDSGFYLCAWRQNHNYGYTFGSGTRLTVV.

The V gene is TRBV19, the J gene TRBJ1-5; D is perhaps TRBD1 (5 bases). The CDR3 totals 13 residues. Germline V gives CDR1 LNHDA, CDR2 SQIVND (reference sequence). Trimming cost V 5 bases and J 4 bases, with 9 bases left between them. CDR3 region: CASSPGNNQPQHF. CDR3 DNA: TGTGCCAGTAGTCCAGGGAATAATCAGCCCCAGCATTTT.

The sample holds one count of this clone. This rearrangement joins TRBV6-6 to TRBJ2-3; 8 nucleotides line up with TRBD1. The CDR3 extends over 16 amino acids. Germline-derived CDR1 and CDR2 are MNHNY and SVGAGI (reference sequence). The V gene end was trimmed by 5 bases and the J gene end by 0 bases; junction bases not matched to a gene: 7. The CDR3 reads CASSPPTGVSTDTQYF. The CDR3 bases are TGTGCCAGCAGTCCACCGACAGGGGTGAGCACAGATACGCAGTATTTT.

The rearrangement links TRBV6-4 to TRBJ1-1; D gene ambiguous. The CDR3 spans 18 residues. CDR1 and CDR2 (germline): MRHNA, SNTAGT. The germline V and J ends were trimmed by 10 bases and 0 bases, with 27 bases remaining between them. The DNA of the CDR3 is TGTGCCACCCGGAGGGAGAGGACCGTCCCTTTTATGAACACTGAAGCTTTCTTT. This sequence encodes CATRRERTVPFMNTEAFF.

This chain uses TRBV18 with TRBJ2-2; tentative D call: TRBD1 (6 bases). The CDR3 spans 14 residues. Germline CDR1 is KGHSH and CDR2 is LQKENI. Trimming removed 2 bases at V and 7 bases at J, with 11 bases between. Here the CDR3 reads CASSPVQGHGELFF. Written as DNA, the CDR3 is TGTGCCAGCTCACCAGTCCAGGGGCACGGGGAGCTGTTTTTT.

The CDR3 sequence is CASSRHNQPQHF. The DNA for the CDR3 is TGTGCCAGCAGTAGACACAATCAGCCCCAGCATTTT. The chain links TRBV6-2 or TRBV6-3 to TRBJ1-5; D is unclear. Germline V CDR1 and CDR2: MNHEY, SVGEGT. V dropped 5 bases and J dropped 3 bases, with 5 bases sitting between them. CDR3 size: 12 residues.

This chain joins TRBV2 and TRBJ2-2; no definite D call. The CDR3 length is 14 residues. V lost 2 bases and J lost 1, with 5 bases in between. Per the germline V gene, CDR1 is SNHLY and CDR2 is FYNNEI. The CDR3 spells CASSEQMNTGELFF. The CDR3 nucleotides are TGTGCCAGCAGTGAACAGATGAACACCGGGGAGCTGTTTTTT.

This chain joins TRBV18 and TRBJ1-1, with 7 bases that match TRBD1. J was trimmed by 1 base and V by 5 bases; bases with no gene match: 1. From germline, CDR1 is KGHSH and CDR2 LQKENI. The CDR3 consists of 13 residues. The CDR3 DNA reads TGTGCCAGCTCAGGGACAGCGAACACTGAAGCTTTCTTT. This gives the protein CASSGTANTEAFF. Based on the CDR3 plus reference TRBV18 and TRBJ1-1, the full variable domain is NAGVMQNPRHLVRRRGQEARLRCSPMKGHSHVYWYRQLPEEGLKFMVYLQKENIIDESGMPKERFSAEFPKEGPSILRIQQVVRGDSAAYFCASSGTANTEAFFGQGTRLTVV.

DNA for the CDR3: TGTGCCAGCAGCCACTCGGACAGGGATGATTCTGGCTACACCTTC. This encodes CASSHSDRDDSGYTF. This chain links TRBV28 with TRBJ1-2; 8 nucleotides align to TRBD1. Germline loops: CDR1 MDHEN, CDR2 SYDVKM. The CDR3 runs 15 residues. V was clipped by 6 bases and J by 7 bases; unmatched bases: 13.